This T cell receptor beta chain comes out of a study of T cell responses to AZD1222 COVID-19 vaccine. Only in-frame clones appear in the TCRdb table, and some are missing; sequencing was by immunoSEQ multiplex PCR. The table has some 150,000 clones, about 87% seen once; the top ten hold 4% to 4.5%. V lost 0 bases to trimming and J lost 5 bases, with 13 bases between them. The CDR3 length is 14 residues. Germline V lookup: CDR1 GTSNPN, CDR2 SVGIG (reference sequence). The TCR originated in an adult who received the MenACWY meningococcal vaccine as a control. The genes are TRBV30 and TRBJ1-2, with D unresolved. Specimen: peripheral blood, collected 28 days after the second dose of the MenACWY control vaccine. CDR3 protein: CAWSVGWTVYGYTF. CDR3 nucleotides: TGTGCCTGGAGTGTTGGCTGGACTGTATATGGCTACACCTTC.